The clone carrying this T cell receptor beta chain was observed a single time. Its antigen is not known. Method: immunoSEQ multiplex PCR; TCRdb's copy keeps in-frame clones and lacks some. In the table there are over 750,000 clones, 96% of which are singletons. The sample belongs to a study of shared clonotypes between healthy human individuals. Study in general: A donor's plate count was three for CD4 naive and three for CD4 memory; CD8 naive had two and CD8 memory one. Whole-study findings and limits: In general, naive subsets displayed greater estimated richness than memory subsets did.

The CDR3 runs 11 residues. Germline-derived CDR1 and CDR2 are MNHEY and SMNVEV (reference sequence). Trimming removed 9 bases at V and 4 bases at J, with 8 bases between. As defined, naive CD8 cells were CD45RO-negative and positively selected for CCR7, with terminally differentiated effector memory CD45RA+ cells excluded. Material: naive CD8+ T cells sorted from blood. The V and J genes are TRBV27 and TRBJ2-3, with D uncertain. This clonotype originated in a man in his thirties or forties in good health. The CDR3 DNA sequence: TGTGCCAGTCGGGCCCCAGATACGCAGTATTTT. As protein: CASRAPDTQYF.